This entry lists 5 T cell receptor beta chains sequenced from one sample in a study of shared clonotypes between healthy human individuals. Sequencing was performed with immunoSEQ multiplex PCR; in TCRdb, only in-frame clones are kept and a portion is missing. The profile shows roughly 2.2 million clones, 93% of them singletons. Sequenced sample: naive CD4+ T cells from PBMCs. Subset here: CD45RA+ positively selected. The origin of the receptors is a man younger than 30 in good health. Some clones in this sample may be carry-over from other donors' samples.

This chain joins TRBV30 and TRBJ1-3; D is unresolved. Trimming removed 1 base from V and 5 bases from J, with 6 bases in between. Germline CDR1 reads GTSNPN; CDR2 reads SVGIG (reference sequence). The CDR3 has 12 residues. The CDR3 DNA sequence: TGTGCCTGGAGTGCCACCAGAAACACCATATATTTT. This encodes CAWSATRNTIYF. Drawing the rest from reference TRBV30 and TRBJ1-3, the complete variable domain is SQTIHQWPATLVQPVGSPLSLECTVEGTSNPNLYWYRQAAGRGLQLLFYSVGIGQISSEVPQNLSASRPQDRQFILSSKKLLLSDSGFYLCAWSATRNTIYFGEGSWLTVV.

This clone was seen a single time. This chain uses TRBV7-9 with TRBJ2-3; the D call may be TRBD1 or TRBD2 (5 bases each). Trimming stripped 5 bases from V and 2 bases from J, with 11 bases between. The CDR3 spans 14 residues. CDR1 is SEHNR, CDR2 FQNEAQ, per germline (reference sequence). CDR3 loop: CASSQWDPTDTQYF. The CDR3 bases are TGTGCCAGCAGCCAATGGGACCCCACAGATACGCAGTATTTT. The whole variable domain, filled in from reference TRBV7-9 and TRBJ2-3, reads DTGVSQNPRHKITKRGQNVTFRCDPISEHNRLYWYRQTLGQGPEFLTYFQNEAQLEKSRLLSDRFSAERPKGSFSTLEIQRTEQGDSAMYLCASSQWDPTDTQYFGPGTRLTVL.

The gene calls are TRBV5-1 and TRBJ2-1; TRBD2 matches 10 bases. Unmatched junction bases numbered 10, after V lost 4 bases and J lost 9 bases. CDR3 length: 15 amino acids. Per germline, CDR1 SGHRS and CDR2 YFSETQ. CDR3 sequence reads: CASSGSPGLAFEQFF. The CDR3 nucleotides read TGCGCCAGCAGCGGGAGCCCGGGACTAGCGTTTGAGCAGTTCTTC.

This clone was detected only once. V gene TRBV27 combines with J gene TRBJ2-7; 7 nucleotides match TRBD2. Germline V gene data show CDR1 as MNHEY and CDR2 as SMNVEV (reference sequence). The CDR3 has 15 residues. J was trimmed by 3 bases and V by 5 bases; bases with no gene match: 10. The CDR3 DNA sequence: TGTGCCAGCAGTCCCGGGGGGTATCCCGACTACGAGCAGTACTTC. The encoded protein is CASSPGGYPDYEQYF.

V gene TRBV4-3 combines with J gene TRBJ2-3, with D perhaps given as TRBD1 or TRBD2 (6 bases each). The V end was cut by 1 base, the J end by 0 bases, with 11 bases between. This CDR3 has 16 amino acids. CDR1 and CDR2 from the germline V gene are LGHNA and YSLEER. The CDR3 reads CASSQVGGASTDTQYF. DNA of the CDR3: TGCGCCAGCAGCCAAGTGGGGGGCGCTAGCACAGATACGCAGTATTTT.